This note documents a single T cell receptor (beta chain) sequence. Antigen: not known. One end of the junction fails to match germline, which may point to a read error. This specimen comes from a study of a mutant IDH1 vaccine in newly diagnosed glioma. Whole-study context: Treated patients had a mean age of roughly 44 years and a sex split that was roughly 62% male and 37.5% female. Previous treatment comprised radiotherapy, temozolomide, or both, mostly both. Study findings and constraints: Pseudoprogression apparently lacked any relation to changes in top peripheral T cell clonotypes. Detectable vaccine-induced immune responses arose in about 93% of patients.

Sample time point: baseline, week 1 (first vaccination visit). Sample treatment: pre-vaccination baseline after standard-of-care therapy. Sequencing used immunoSEQ multiplex PCR; TCRdb keeps in-frame clones, though not all of them. The top ten clones hold around 4.9% of a sample with 30,000 or so clones, about 88% of them seen once. Per germline, CDR1 SGHRS and CDR2 YFSETQ. This CDR3 contains 13 residues. Here the sequenced sample was PBMCs, taken from a glioma patient treated with radiotherapy, temozolomide or both. This receptor was identified in a woman aged 40-49 years with glioma. The rearrangement uses TRBV5-1 and TRBJ2-1, with D perhaps matching TRBD2 (5 bases). CDR3 coding DNA: TGCGCCAGCAGCCTTTTCGTTCAGGAGATCGGGATCTTC. Translating gives CASSLFVQEIGIF.